Listed below are T cell receptor beta chains from one sample, sequenced in a study of T cell responses to AZD1222 COVID-19 vaccine. The method was immunoSEQ multiplex PCR; TCRdb's version includes in-frame clones alone and lacks a portion of them. The table includes around 200,000 clones, about 86% detected once. The starting material was peripheral blood, obtained on day 0 of AZD1222 vaccination. These receptors were collected from an adult in good health. CDR3s include the opening cysteine and the closing phenylalanine or tryptophan. Fields, in order: J gene, V gene, CDR3 protein.

TRBJ2-7	TRBV19	CASSLGTSGKYEQYF
TRBJ2-2	TRBV6-5	CASSYRESGELFF
TRBJ2-1	TRBV24-1	CATSSSSGINEQFF
TRBJ1-3	TRBV30	CAWSVRGTTAIYF
TRBJ1-1	TRBV11-2	CASSPRSGSEAFF
TRBJ1-1	TRBV5-1	CASRLQMNTEAFF
TRBJ1-1	TRBV14	CASSPSGGGEAFF
TRBJ2-3	TRBV7-3	CASSLRERGRTDTQYF
TRBJ2-6	TRBV10-2	CASPPGQSPSGANVLTF
TRBJ1-6	TRBV5-1	CASSTDRVNSPLHF
TRBJ2-7	TRBV15	CATSRFPLVGRYEQYF